What follows are 5 T cell receptor beta chains derived from one specimen sequenced in a study of blood T cell repertoires in COVID-19. The data were produced by immunoSEQ multiplex PCR, yet TCRdb's version contains in-frame clones alone and is incomplete. The repertoire consists of under 300,000 clones, with 70% to 90% occurring once and the leading ten covering more than 6.5%. Sequencing was done on a sample of peripheral blood. These receptors were obtained from a woman in her seventies with active or convalescent COVID-19.

The rearrangement joins TRBV6-2 or TRBV6-3 to TRBJ1-5; possible D gene TRBD1, 6 bases. The CDR3 has 15 residues. Germline V CDR1 and CDR2: MNHEY, SVGEGT. V was shortened by 4 bases and J by 3 bases, with 13 bases between the two germline ends. DNA of the CDR3: TGTGCCAGCAGTTCCTTGGGGGCCTACAATCAGCCCCAGCATTTT. It codes for CASSSLGAYNQPQHF.

The chain carries TRBV7-2 and TRBJ2-5, with D maybe TRBD1 (5 bases). V lost 2 bases, J lost 2 bases, and 9 bases lay in between. There are 14 residues in the CDR3. Germline V gives CDR1 SGHTA, CDR2 FQGNSA. The CDR3 region is CASSLWGPQETQYF. The DNA of the CDR3 is TGTGCCAGCAGCTTATGGGGCCCACAAGAGACCCAGTACTTC.

This chain links TRBV6-1 with TRBJ1-1; TRBD1 agrees at 7 bases. From germline, CDR1 is MNHNS and CDR2 SASEGT. V lost 2 bases to trimming and J lost 1 base; unmatched junction nucleotides: 7. The CDR3 is 16 residues long. The CDR3 coding sequence is TGTGCCAGCAGTGAAAGGTCGGGACAGTGGAACACTGAAGCTTTCTTT. It is translated as CASSERSGQWNTEAFF.

A few counts support this clone. This rearrangement joins TRBV19 to TRBJ1-1; unclear D gene. V was shortened by 6 bases and J by 5 bases, with 13 bases between the two germline ends. Germline V CDR1 and CDR2: LNHDA, SQIVND (reference sequence). CDR3 length: 13 amino acids. DNA for the CDR3: TGTGCCAGTAGCGCAGAGGGTGGAACTGAAGCTTTCTTT. As protein: CASSAEGGTEAFF.

J is TRBJ1-1 and V is TRBV20-1; D possibly corresponds to TRBD1 (5 bases). Trimming shortened V by 4 bases and J by 5 bases, and 8 bases separated the two germline ends. CDR1 and CDR2 from the germline V gene are DFQATT and SNEGSKA (reference sequence). This CDR3 is 11 amino acids long. The CDR3 sequence: CSAKGWTEAFF. Written as DNA, the CDR3 is TGCAGTGCTAAGGGGTGGACTGAAGCTTTCTTT.